The clone carrying this T cell receptor beta chain has only a few counts. Preparation of the TCRbeta library used unique molecular identifiers. TCRdb re-called the PCR reads with MiXCR, one entry per CDR3 protein. The table lists 360,000 or so distinct CDR3 sequences, about a fifth of them singletons. This entry comes from a study of T-cell reconstitution after alpha-beta-depleted transplantation in children. The TCR sequence derives from a human donor who donated a stem cell graft to a child with acute myeloid leukemia. Material: PBMCs from the stem cell graft donor, obtained from the stem cell graft.

The CDR3 loop reads CASSFGRNNSPLHF. For the CDR3, the DNA is TGTGCCAGCAGTTTTGGCAGGAATAATTCACCCCTCCACTTT. The chain carries TRBV12-3 or TRBV12-4 and TRBJ1-6; D call uncertain. Trimming removed 3 bases at V and 5 bases at J, with 8 bases between. This CDR3 is built from 14 residues.